The 27 T cell receptor beta chains in this list originate from one sample, sequenced in a study of long-term antiretroviral therapy in people with HIV. The immunoSEQ assay was v3.0, run at survey level. Profiling relied on immunoSEQ multiplex PCR, and the TCRdb table lists in-frame clones only, not all of them. Of some 17,000 clones listed, around nine tenths were seen once; the top ten hold approximately 12%. The source was unsorted PBMCs, collected 6.9 years after starting antiretroviral therapy. The origin of the receptors is a man aged 50 or older with HIV.

This rearrangement joins TRBV7-8 to TRBJ2-2, with 7 bases identical to TRBD2. The germline V gene has CDR1 SGHVS and CDR2 FQNEAQ. The CDR3 length is 18 residues. The V gene end was trimmed by 2 bases and the J gene end by 0 bases; junction bases not matched to a gene: 9. In DNA form, the CDR3 reads TGTGCCAGCAGCTTACTGGCTAGCGGAGGCCCGAACACCGGGGAGCTGTTTTTT. It specifies CASSLLASGGPNTGELFF.

This rearrangement joins TRBV7-6 to TRBJ2-5; 13 bases map to TRBD2. V shed 2 bases and J 5 bases; nucleotides not matched to a gene: 2. The length of the CDR3 is 15 residues. CDR1 is SGHVS, CDR2 FNYEAQ, per germline. CDR3 residues: CASSLTSGRVETQYF. For the CDR3, the DNA is TGTGCCAGCAGCTTAACTAGCGGGAGGGTCGAGACCCAGTACTTC. Supplemented by reference TRBV7-6 and TRBJ2-5, the full variable domain reads GAGVSQSPRYKVTKRGQDVALRCDPISGHVSLYWYRQALGQGPEFLTYFNYEAQQDKSGLPNDRFSAERPEGSISTLTIQRTEQRDSAMYRCASSLTSGRVETQYFGPGTRLLVL.

V and J are TRBV4-1 and TRBJ2-7; TRBD2 aligns across 10 bases. V gave up 5 bases and J gave up 5 bases; unmatched junction bases: 3. The CDR3 extends over 13 amino acids. Looked up from germline, CDR1 is MGHRA and CDR2 is YSYEKL. CDR3 nucleotide sequence: TGCGCCAGCAGCGGTCTAGCGGGAGACGAGCAGTACTTC. Translated, it gives CASSGLAGDEQYF.

This rearrangement joins TRBV6-1 to TRBJ1-2, with D perhaps matching TRBD1 (5 bases). CDR1 MNHNS and CDR2 SASEGT come from the germline V gene. The V end lost 7 bases, the J end lost 3 bases, and 15 bases lay between the germline ends. The CDR3 consists of 14 residues. The CDR3 loop reads CASTGQALYYGYTF. CDR3 DNA sequence: TGTGCCAGCACGGGGCAGGCCTTATACTATGGCTACACCTTC.

CDR3 in amino acids: CASSFEDTSTDTQYF. DNA of the CDR3: TGTGCCAGCAGTTTTGAGGATACTAGCACAGATACGCAGTATTTT. V is TRBV28 and J is TRBJ2-3; unclear D gene. The CDR3 spans 15 residues. Germline V gene sequence: CDR1 MDHEN, CDR2 SYDVKM. Trimming removed 3 bases from V and 0 bases from J, with 10 bases in between.

The genes are TRBV9 and TRBJ1-4; tentatively, D is TRBD1 (5 bases). Trimming took 3 bases from V and 9 from J, leaving 15 bases between them. Germline loops: CDR1 SGDLS, CDR2 YYNGEE. This CDR3 has 14 amino acids. In DNA, the CDR3 is TGTGCCAGCAGCGCGGGGGACCCGGGACAAAAACTGTTTTTT. It specifies CASSAGDPGQKLFF.

J is TRBJ2-7 and V is TRBV16; D is unclear. Trimming cost V 4 bases and J 0 bases, with 10 bases left between them. Germline assignment: CDR1 KGHSY and CDR2 FQNENV. The CDR3 is 14 residues long. The CDR3, as DNA: TGTGCCAGCAGCCCTGACTCCTTCTCCTACGAGCAGTACTTC. It codes for CASSPDSFSYEQYF.

The chain carries TRBV10-3 and TRBJ2-1; tentatively, D is TRBD2 (6 bases). CDR1 and CDR2 (germline): ENHRY, SYGVKD. The CDR3 runs 20 residues. Trimming cost V 2 bases and J 4 bases, with 27 bases left between them. The CDR3 region is CAISEPMYGRGSGAYNEQFF. Here the CDR3 DNA reads TGTGCCATCAGTGAGCCCATGTACGGGAGAGGGTCTGGGGCTTACAATGAGCAGTTCTTC.

V and J are TRBV19 and TRBJ1-2; D is unresolved. The V and J ends lost 10 bases and 8 bases respectively, with 14 bases between them. The CDR3 sequence is 11 residues long. Germline assignment: CDR1 LNHDA and CDR2 SQIVND (reference sequence). The CDR3 DNA sequence: TGTGCCACTCGACTATATGACGGCTACACCTTC. Encoded protein: CATRLYDGYTF.

CDR3 nucleotide sequence: TGCGCCAGCAGCTTGCTTTGGACAGGGGGCCACACCGGGGAGCTGTTTTTT. It codes for CASSLLWTGGHTGELFF. The V call is TRBV5-1, the J call TRBJ2-2; 11 positions agree with TRBD1. This CDR3 spans 17 amino acids. The trim removed 1 base at V and 3 bases at J, leaving 5 bases unmatched. Germline V gene data show CDR1 as SGHRS and CDR2 as YFSETQ.

The genes are TRBV29-1 and TRBJ2-1; unclear D gene. Germline-derived CDR1 and CDR2 are SQVTM and ANQGSEA. V lost 2 bases to trimming and J lost 5 bases, with 10 bases between them. The CDR3 is made up of 13 amino acids. This chain's CDR3 is CSVETSLNNEQFF. CDR3 coding DNA: TGCAGCGTTGAAACGTCCCTTAACAATGAGCAGTTCTTC.

This clone was seen just once. The V gene is TRBV21-1, the J gene TRBJ2-7; the table's TRBD2 call for D was not verified on the DNA. TRBV21-1 is a pseudogene locus. CDR3 length: 16 amino acids. In DNA, the CDR3 is TGTGCCAGCAGCACCCTAGCGGGAGGGAATCGGTACGAGCAGTACTTC. This translates into CASSTLAGGNRYEQYF.

The V gene is TRBV14, the J gene TRBJ2-5; TRBD1 matches 8 bases. The junction had 4 bases not matched to a gene; V was cut back by 4 bases and J by 3 bases. The CDR3 runs 14 residues. CDR1 SGHDN and CDR2 FVKESK come from the germline V gene. CDR3 DNA sequence: TGTGCCAGCAGCCCTATGGGACAGGAAGAGACCCAGTACTTC. Translating gives CASSPMGQEETQYF.

The chain couples TRBV25-1 to TRBJ2-1; the D is unclear. The CDR3 runs 11 residues. Trimming removed 4 bases at V and 10 bases at J, with 8 bases between. Germline lookup yields CDR1 MGHDK and CDR2 SYGVNS. The CDR3 sequence is CASSALKEQFF. For the CDR3, the DNA is TGTGCCAGCAGTGCCTTGAAGGAGCAGTTCTTC.

The chain couples TRBV9 to TRBJ2-1; 13 nucleotides match TRBD2. The length of the CDR3 is 18 residues. With 1 base clipped from V and 2 bases from J, the junction kept 6 bases outside the gene matches. CDR1 SGDLS and CDR2 YYNGEE come from the germline V gene. CDR3 amino acids: CASSVHTSGRVPYNEQFF. CDR3 nucleotide sequence: TGTGCCAGCAGCGTACATACTAGCGGGAGGGTTCCCTACAATGAGCAGTTCTTC.

The CDR3 coding sequence is TGTGCCAGCAGCACTTGGCAGGGGCCTCTCTACGAGCAGTACTTC. Translated, it gives CASSTWQGPLYEQYF. The chain has TRBV28 and TRBJ2-7; TRBD1 is a possible D gene (6 bases). The germline V gene has CDR1 MDHEN and CDR2 SYDVKM. Trimming took off 6 bases at V and 3 bases at J, with 18 bases between the two ends. The CDR3 extends over 15 amino acids.

The J gene is TRBJ2-1, the V gene TRBV7-8, with 12 bases matching TRBD2. CDR1 and CDR2 from the germline V gene are SGHVS and FQNEAQ. This CDR3 is 15 amino acids long. V gave up 4 bases and J gave up 8 bases; unmatched junction bases: 6. CDR3 sequence reads: CASSSKTSGRDEQFF. The CDR3 region has the DNA TGTGCCAGCAGCTCCAAGACTAGCGGGAGAGATGAGCAGTTCTTC.

This sequence joins TRBV2 and TRBJ2-7; D gene uncertain. Germline values: CDR1 SNHLY, CDR2 FYNNEI. V shed 1 base and J shed 2 bases, with 12 bases lying between them. This CDR3 region has 15 residues. CDR3 amino acids: CASSEGHSLAYEQYF. The CDR3 coding sequence is TGTGCCAGCAGTGAAGGTCACAGCCTGGCCTACGAGCAGTACTTC.

The rearrangement uses TRBV7-3 and TRBJ2-2; perhaps TRBD2 as D (6 bases). CDR1 is SGHTA, CDR2 FQGTGA, per germline. The CDR3 length is 18 residues. The V end lost 2 bases, the J end lost 2 bases, and 18 bases lay between the germline ends. In nucleotides, the CDR3 is TGTGCCAGCAGCTTATTTGGCCCGGGGGAAGTAAACACCGGGGAGCTGTTTTTT. It is translated as CASSLFGPGEVNTGELFF.

The J gene is TRBJ2-3, the V gene TRBV4-1; D is possibly TRBD2 (6 bases). Germline V lookup: CDR1 MGHRA, CDR2 YSYEKL. This CDR3 is 16 amino acids long. With 2 bases removed from V and 0 bases from J, the gap between germline ends came to 12 bases. The CDR3 bases are TGCGCCAGCAGCCAATTTAGCGGAATAAGCACAGATACGCAGTATTTT. This gives the protein CASSQFSGISTDTQYF.

The rearrangement joins TRBV15 to TRBJ2-2; TRBD1 agrees at 9 bases. The V gene's germline CDR1 is LNHNV and CDR2 YYDKDF (reference sequence). The CDR3 contains 14 residues. J gave up 9 bases and V 5 bases, and 7 bases lay outside the gene matches. CDR3 residues: CATSWTGELRELFF. In DNA, the CDR3 is TGTGCCACCAGCTGGACAGGGGAGCTCCGGGAGCTGTTTTTT.

V and J are TRBV5-1 and TRBJ2-3; D not resolved. Germline V gene sequence: CDR1 SGHRS, CDR2 YFSETQ. Trimming pared 7 bases from V and 0 bases from J, leaving 12 bases between. This CDR3 has 14 residues. The CDR3 is CASLRTASTDTQYF. The CDR3, as DNA: TGCGCCAGCTTAAGGACGGCTAGCACAGATACGCAGTATTTT.

This chain connects TRBV29-1 to TRBJ1-3; 7 nucleotides align to TRBD1. V lost 1 base to trimming and J lost 4 bases; unmatched junction nucleotides: 4. This CDR3 contains 14 residues. Germline CDR1 and CDR2: SQVTM and ANQGSEA. CDR3: CSVEGQGGGNTIYF. The CDR3 DNA reads TGCAGCGTTGAAGGCCAGGGGGGAGGAAACACCATATATTTT.

There are a few counts of this clone. This chain connects TRBV5-6 to TRBJ2-6; no clear D gene. V was pared by 6 bases and J by 0 bases, with 7 bases between. Germline V lookup: CDR1 SGHDT, CDR2 YYEEEE. There are 14 residues in the CDR3. CDR3 sequence reads: CASNTVSGANVLTF. In DNA, the CDR3 is TGTGCCAGCAATACCGTCTCTGGGGCCAACGTCCTGACTTTC.

The table lists this clone with a count of one. This chain uses TRBV30 with TRBJ1-2; D not certain. Trimming pared 1 base from V and 6 bases from J, leaving 18 bases between. The CDR3 spans 15 residues. Germline CDR1 is GTSNPN and CDR2 is SVGIG (reference sequence). The CDR3 DNA reads as TGTGCCTGGAGTGCCCCTGGGAGCAGGACGGATGGCTACACCTTC. It is translated as CAWSAPGSRTDGYTF.

Here the CDR3 DNA reads TGTGCCAGCAGCTACACAGGGGGCGATCAGCCCCAGCATTTT. This encodes CASSYTGGDQPQHF. The gene calls are TRBV7-2 and TRBJ1-5, with 9 bases fitting TRBD1. CDR1 is SGHTA and CDR2 is FQGNSA in the germline V gene. J gave up 5 bases and V 4 bases, and 3 bases lay outside the gene matches. This CDR3 has 14 residues.

This sequence joins TRBV7-9 and TRBJ2-5, with 7 bases that match TRBD1. Germline V gene data show CDR1 as SEHNR and CDR2 as FQNEAQ (reference sequence). V trimming: 5 bases; J trimming: 2 bases; junction bases outside the gene matches: 8. This CDR3 region has 15 residues. CDR3: CASSGHLTGQETQYF. CDR3 nucleotides: TGTGCCAGCAGCGGTCACTTGACAGGGCAAGAGACCCAGTACTTC.